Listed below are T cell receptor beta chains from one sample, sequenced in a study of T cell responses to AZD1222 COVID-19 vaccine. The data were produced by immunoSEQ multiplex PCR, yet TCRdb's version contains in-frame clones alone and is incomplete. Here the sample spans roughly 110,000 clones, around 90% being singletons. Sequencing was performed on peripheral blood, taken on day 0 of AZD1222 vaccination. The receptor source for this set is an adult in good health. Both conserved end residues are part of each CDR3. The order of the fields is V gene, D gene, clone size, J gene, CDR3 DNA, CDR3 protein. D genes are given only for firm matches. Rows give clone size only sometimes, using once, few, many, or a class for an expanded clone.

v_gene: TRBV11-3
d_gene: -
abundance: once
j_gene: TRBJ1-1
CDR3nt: TGTGCCAGCAGCCCAGCTCAGACAGGTGAAGCTTTCTTT
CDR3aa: CASSPAQTGEAFF

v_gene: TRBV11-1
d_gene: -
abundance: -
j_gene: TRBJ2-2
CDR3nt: TGTGCCAGCAGCCACGGGGGCAGAAGGACCGGGGAGCTGTTTTTT
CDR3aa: CASSHGGRRTGELFF

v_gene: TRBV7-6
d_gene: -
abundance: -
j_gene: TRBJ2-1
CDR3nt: TGTGCCAGCAGCTTAGGAGGATTCTACTTTGAGGAGCAGTTCTTC
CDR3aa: CASSLGGFYFEEQFF

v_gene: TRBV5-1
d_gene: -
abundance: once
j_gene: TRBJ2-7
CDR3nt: TGCGCCAGCAGCTTTACCGGACCCTACGAGCAGTACTTC
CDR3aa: CASSFTGPYEQYF

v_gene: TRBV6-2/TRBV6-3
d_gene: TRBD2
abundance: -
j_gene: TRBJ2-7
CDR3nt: TGTGCCAGCAGTTCCGGACTAGCGGGAGACAACGAGCAGTACTTC
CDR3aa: CASSSGLAGDNEQYF

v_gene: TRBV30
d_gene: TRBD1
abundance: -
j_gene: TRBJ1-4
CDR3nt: TGTGCCTGGAGGGCAGGGGGAGCAAAACTGTTTTTT
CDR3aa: CAWRAGGAKLFF

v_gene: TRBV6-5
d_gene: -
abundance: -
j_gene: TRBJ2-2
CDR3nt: TGTGCCAGCAGTTACACTAGATCGGGCGGGGAGCTGTTTTTT
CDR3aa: CASSYTRSGGELFF

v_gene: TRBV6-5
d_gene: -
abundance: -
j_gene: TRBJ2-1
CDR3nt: TGTGCCAGCAGTTACTCGTTAGGCGGGGGCGAGTTCTTC
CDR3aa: CASSYSLGGGEFF

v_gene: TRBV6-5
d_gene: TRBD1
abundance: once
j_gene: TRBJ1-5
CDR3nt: TGTGCCAGCATTACCGGGACAGAAACCAATCAGCCCCAGCATTTT
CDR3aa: CASITGTETNQPQHF

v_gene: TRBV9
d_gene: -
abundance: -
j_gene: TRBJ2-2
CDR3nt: TGTGCCAGCAGCGTAGTAGGGGCCGGGGAGCTGTTTTTT
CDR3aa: CASSVVGAGELFF

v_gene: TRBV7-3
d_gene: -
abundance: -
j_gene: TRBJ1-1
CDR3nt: TGTGCCAGCAGCTTAGGGAGAACTGAAGCTTTCTTT
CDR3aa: CASSLGRTEAFF

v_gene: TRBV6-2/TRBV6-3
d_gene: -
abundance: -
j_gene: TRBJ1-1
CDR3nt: TGTGCCAGCAGTTACGTGGGGGCAAGGGGAGCTTTCTTT
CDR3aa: CASSYVGARGAFF

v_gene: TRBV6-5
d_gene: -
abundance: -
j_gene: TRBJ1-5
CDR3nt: TGTGCCAGCAGTTCCGATAGCAATCAGCCCCAGCATTTT
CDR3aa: CASSSDSNQPQHF

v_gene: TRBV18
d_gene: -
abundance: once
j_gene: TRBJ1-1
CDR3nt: TGTGCCAGCTCCCGGTCGGACGGGAACACTGAAGCTTTCTTT
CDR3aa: CASSRSDGNTEAFF

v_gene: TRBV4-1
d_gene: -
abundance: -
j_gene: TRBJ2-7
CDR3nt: TGCGCCAGCAGCCAATTGCATCCGGGCGAGCAGTACTTC
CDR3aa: CASSQLHPGEQYF

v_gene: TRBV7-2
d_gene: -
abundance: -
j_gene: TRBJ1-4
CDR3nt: TGTGCCAGCAGCTTATTCGGGCAGGGTACTAATGAAAAACTGTTTTTT
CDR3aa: CASSLFGQGTNEKLFF

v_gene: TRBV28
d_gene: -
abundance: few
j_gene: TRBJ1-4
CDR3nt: TGTGCCAGCAGCCGACAGACCTCAACTAATGAAAAACTGTTTTTT
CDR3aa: CASSRQTSTNEKLFF

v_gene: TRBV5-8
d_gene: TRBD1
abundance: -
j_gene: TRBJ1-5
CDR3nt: TGTGCCAGCAGCTACCGACAGGGAGGACAGCCCCAGCATTTT
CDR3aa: CASSYRQGGQPQHF

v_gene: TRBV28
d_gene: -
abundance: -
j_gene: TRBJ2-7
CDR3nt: TGTGCCAGCAGTCCCCATAATGAGGGGAGGTACGAGCAGTACTTC
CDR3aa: CASSPHNEGRYEQYF

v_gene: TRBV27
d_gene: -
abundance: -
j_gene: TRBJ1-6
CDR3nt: TGTGCCAGCAGTAACACGCGGGGGCCTAATTCACCCCTCCACTTT
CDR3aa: CASSNTRGPNSPLHF

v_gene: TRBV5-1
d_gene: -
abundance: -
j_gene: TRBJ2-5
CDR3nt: TGCGCCAGCAGCCCCGGTGGAGAGACCCAGTACTTC
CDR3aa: CASSPGGETQYF

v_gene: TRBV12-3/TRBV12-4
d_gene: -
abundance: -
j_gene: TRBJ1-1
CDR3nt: TGTGCCAGCAGTTTTCTGGGGGACACTGAAGCTTTCTTT
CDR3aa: CASSFLGDTEAFF

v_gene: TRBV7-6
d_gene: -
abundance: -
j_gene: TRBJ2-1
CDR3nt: TGTGCCAGCAGCCCCGCTAGGCTCAATGAGCAGTTCTTC
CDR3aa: CASSPARLNEQFF

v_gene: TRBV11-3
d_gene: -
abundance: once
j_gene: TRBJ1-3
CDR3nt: TGTGCCAGCAGCTTAGGAGGGGACGGAAACACCATATATTTT
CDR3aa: CASSLGGDGNTIYF

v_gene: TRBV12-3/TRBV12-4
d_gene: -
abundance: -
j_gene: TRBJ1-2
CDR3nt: TGTGCCAGCAGTACCAGAGGGCACTATGGCTACACCTTC
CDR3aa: CASSTRGHYGYTF

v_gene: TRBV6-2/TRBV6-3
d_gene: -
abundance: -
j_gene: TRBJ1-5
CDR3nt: TGTGCCAGCAGTTACCGGGGTGTCCGGAATCAGCCCCAGCATTTT
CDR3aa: CASSYRGVRNQPQHF

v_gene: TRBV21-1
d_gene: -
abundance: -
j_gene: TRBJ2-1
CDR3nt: TGTGCCAGCAGCAAATTTAAGGGATGGGGCTACTCCTACAATGAGCAGTTCTTC
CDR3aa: CASSKFKGWGYSYNEQFF

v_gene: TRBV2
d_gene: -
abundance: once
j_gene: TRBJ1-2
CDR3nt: TGTGCCAGCACTCTCGGGAGGAGAGTCCAGGCTAACTATGGCTACACCTTC
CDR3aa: CASTLGRRVQANYGYTF

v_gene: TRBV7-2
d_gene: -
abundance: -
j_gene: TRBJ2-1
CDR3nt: TGTGCCAGCAGCTTAGACGTGGGGGGCTCCTACAATGAGCAGTTCTTC
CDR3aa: CASSLDVGGSYNEQFF

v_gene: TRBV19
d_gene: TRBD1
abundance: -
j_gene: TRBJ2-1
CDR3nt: TGTGCCAGTATCGATACCGGGACAGGGGTTTACAATGAGCAGTTCTTC
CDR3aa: CASIDTGTGVYNEQFF

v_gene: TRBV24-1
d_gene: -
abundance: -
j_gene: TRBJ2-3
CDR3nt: TGTGCCACCAGTGATTTGCCGGTGGGGGCTACAGATACGCAGTATTTT
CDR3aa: CATSDLPVGATDTQYF

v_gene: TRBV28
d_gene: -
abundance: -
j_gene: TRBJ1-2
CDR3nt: TGTGCCAGCAGTTTTCTCAGACCGGGGGCGATAAGGAATGGCTACACCTTC
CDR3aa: CASSFLRPGAIRNGYTF